The sequence of this TCR beta chain was determined in a study of cytomegalovirus exposure and HLA in healthy donors. Broader study findings: Because they were indistinguishable, some V segments, including TRBV6-2 and TRBV6-3, were excluded. An assumption of roughly uniform sequencing depth across donors underlay the presence/absence analyses. Many donors carried some public TCRs, although rarity characterized most TCR sequences.

The PCR ran on 60 Vbeta and 13 Jbeta primers. Method: immunoSEQ multiplex PCR; TCRdb's copy keeps in-frame clones and lacks some. The table has around 140,000 clones, less than 80% seen once. As concerns this clone: Its antigen is undetermined.

The CDR3 runs 13 residues. The germline CDR1 and CDR2 sequences are SGHAT and FQNNGV. Material: PBMCs. The rearrangement links TRBV11-2 to TRBJ2-5; D possibly corresponds to TRBD1 (6 bases). Matching the DNA end better, TRBJ2-7 makes the J call doubtful. This receptor was obtained from a man aged 50 to 60 in good health and CMV-seropositive. The CDR3 is CASSFQGSGEQYF. The CDR3 DNA is TGTGCCAGCAGCTTCCAGGGGTCGGGCGAGCAGTACTTC.